The entry below describes one TCR beta chain. Its antigen remains unidentified. This specimen comes from a study of cytomegalovirus exposure and HLA in healthy donors. Study summary: Earlier sequencing of 150 million to 200 million T cells yielded 100 million to 140 million unique TCR beta sequences. Most donors, 70% to 85% of 350 to 450 genotyped, fell in the Caucasian-associated ancestry cluster.

V lost 3 bases to trimming and J lost 1 base; unmatched junction nucleotides: 1. Germline CDR1 reads SGHTA; CDR2 reads FQGNSA. The CDR3 runs 14 residues. It was with 60 Vbeta and 13 Jbeta primers that the PCR ran. This table comes from immunoSEQ multiplex PCR, and its TCRdb copy is limited to in-frame clones, with some not included. Of 150,000 to 200,000 clones detected, around 80% appear once; the ten largest clones hold approximately 1.1%. Whole-study findings and limits: Association with HLA alleles at 0.05 false discovery rate was found for 15,000 to 20,000 TCR beta sequences in a later analysis. Later on, a genetic analysis was performed. It linked a missense variant in DCLRE1C with V- and J-gene trimming of TCR beta.

The material sequenced was PBMCs. The V call is TRBV7-2, the J call TRBJ1-1, with 8 bases that match TRBD1. This sequence was found in a woman between 40 and 55 years old in good health and CMV-seronegative. The CDR3 DNA reads TGTGCCAGCAGCTTTACAGGGGGGAACACTGAAGCTTTCTTT. Its protein product is CASSFTGGNTEAFF. Looking up the rest from reference TRBV7-2 and TRBJ1-1 gives the full variable domain: GAGVSQSPSNKVTEKGKDVELRCDPISGHTALYWYRQSLGQGLEFLIYFQGNSAPDKSGLPSDRFSAERTGGSVSTLTIQRTQQEDSAVYLCASSFTGGNTEAFFGQGTRLTVV.